Shown below are 3 T cell receptor beta chains from a single sample sequenced in a study of identical twins. MiXCR was run by TCRdb on the 5' RACE reads, yielding one entry per CDR3 protein. There are approximately 220,000 distinct CDR3 sequences in the sample; under 10% occur only once, and about 1.9% lies in the top ten. The same sample was also studied in work on yellow fever vaccine responses in identical twins.

Sample: memory (CD45RO+) T cells sorted from blood. The receptors originated from a woman aged 18-29 years in good health.

This clonotype was counted only a few times. The V gene is TRBV11-1, the J gene TRBJ2-7; a weak D match, TRBD1 (6 bases). This CDR3 has 14 amino acids. CDR1 is SGHAT, CDR2 FQDESV, per germline (reference sequence). Trimming removed 2 bases at V and 5 bases at J, with 13 bases between. The CDR3 nucleotides read TGTGCCAGCAGCTTATCAGGCAGGGGCCACGAGCAGTACTTC. This sequence encodes CASSLSGRGHEQYF.

This clonotype was counted many times. The chain carries TRBV7-6 and TRBJ1-3; D uncertain. The V gene lost 5 bases and the J gene lost 0 bases, with 20 bases spanning the gap. The CDR3 contains 18 residues. Looked up from germline, CDR1 is SGHVS and CDR2 is FNYEAQ. CDR3 sequence: CASSPVAVGKPSGNTIYF. CDR3 bases: TGTGCCAGCAGCCCAGTTGCGGTCGGAAAGCCCTCTGGAAACACCATATATTTT.

This clonotype was seen a few times. V usage is TRBV7-9 and J usage is TRBJ2-1, with a weak D call TRBD1 (5 bases). The germline V gene has CDR1 SEHNR and CDR2 FQNEAQ (reference sequence). Trimming stripped 5 bases from V and 0 bases from J, with 14 bases between. This CDR3 is built from 16 residues. The CDR3 protein is CASSEVGRVSYNEQFF. Written as DNA, the CDR3 is TGTGCCAGCAGCGAGGTGGGCAGGGTCTCCTACAATGAGCAGTTCTTC.